This T cell receptor (beta chain) originates from a study of neurological immune-mediated disorders. The study's findings and limits: The most TCR clonal expansion was seen in HTLV-1-associated myelopathy, whereas the least was seen in multiple sclerosis, below the level in healthy controls.

Time point of the sample: longitudinal time-point 2. The unsorted libraries originated from 2 million PBMCs that had been stored at -80 C. As for the cDNA, it was generated by 5'RACE with 10-nucleotide random UMIs. Using its own MiXCR run on the 5' RACE reads, TCRdb lists one record per CDR3 protein. Of roughly 98,000 distinct CDR3 sequences in the sample, around 14% were seen once. V was clipped by 0 bases and J by 10 bases, with 19 bases between them. CDR3 length: 15 amino acids. Germline CDR1 DFQATT, CDR2 SNEGSKA (reference sequence). At least ten counts were recorded for this clonotype. Antigen specificity is unknown.

Sequencing was done on a sample of PBMCs. This receptor was taken from a female donor with HTLV-1-associated myelopathy (HAM/TSP). The rearrangement joins TRBV20-1 to TRBJ1-5, with D unresolved. As DNA, the CDR3 is TGCAGTGCTAGAGATCGCAGTAATACCTTCAATCCCCAGCATTTT. This sequence encodes CSARDRSNTFNPQHF.